The sequence of this T cell receptor beta chain was determined in a study of blood T cell repertoires in COVID-19. Across the whole study: Sites across the United States, Italy and Spain contributed samples from acute and convalescent COVID-19. T cells, B-cell-depleted T cells, or PBMCs supplied cDNA or gDNA.

The CDR3 runs 16 residues. In germline, CDR1 is SEHNR, CDR2 FQNEAQ (reference sequence). With 2 bases clipped from V and 4 bases from J, the junction kept 4 bases outside the gene matches. Methods used by the authors: Nucleated cell counts were estimated from reference gene primer amplification. Using immunoSEQ multiplex PCR, the repertoire was profiled, and TCRdb retains in-frame clones only, with some absent. From that table come the V and J calls and clone size; the DNA was used to work out D and trimming. This sample has approximately 84,000 clones, with over 65% found just once. V is TRBV7-9 and J is TRBJ2-1; 11 bases line up with TRBD2. The source is a man aged 45-65 years with active or convalescent COVID-19. What was sequenced was peripheral blood. The CDR3 sequence is CASSLSSGGRYNEQFF. DNA of the CDR3: TGTGCCAGCAGCTTATCTAGCGGGGGGAGATACAATGAGCAGTTCTTC.